This TCR beta chain was recorded in a study of post-analysis software for immune sequencing data. Looking at the study overall: Included among the disease courses, which were recorded for the cohort, were relapsing-remitting, secondary progressive and progressive-relapsing multiple sclerosis. Study outcomes and limitations: Patients carried five TRBV segments more frequently than controls did, and TRBV5-6, TRBV5-1 and TRBV20-1 were among them. Normalized Chao1 diversity was significantly lower in multiple sclerosis patients than in controls.

A note on this clonotype: Its antigen is unidentified.

TCR beta cDNA libraries included unique molecular identifiers. Input populations of 1 to 10 million T cells gave rise to some 500,000 cDNA molecules. Each CDR3 protein is one row after TCRdb ran MiXCR on the PCR reads. The table lists 600,000 to 750,000 distinct CDR3 sequences, approximately 59% of them singletons. The ends lost 2 bases at V and 4 bases at J; junction bases unmatched: 8. The CDR3 has 16 residues. Looked up from germline, CDR1 is ENHRY and CDR2 is SYGVKD. This rearrangement joins TRBV10-3 to TRBJ2-3, with TRBD2 identical over 8 bases. The TCR was taken from a girl under 10 years old with multiple sclerosis. Specimen: blood. The CDR3 here is CAISEADGTSADTQYF. CDR3 DNA sequence: TGTGCCATCAGTGAGGCGGATGGGACTAGTGCAGATACGCAGTATTTT.